The clone carrying this T cell receptor beta chain has a handful of counts. Its antigen is unknown. Different DNA sequences within this sample yield the same CDR3. The sample comes from a study of beta chain features in type 1 diabetes. Study-level findings and limits: Insertions were fewer and deletions more numerous at VDJ junctions in type 1 diabetes patients. Shorter TCRB CDR3s, moderately but significantly so, were found in Type 1 diabetes patients in all four CD4+ subsets.

Between the trimmed V and J ends, which lost 3 bases and 4 bases, there was a span of 9 bases. Germline V gene sequence: CDR1 SEHNR, CDR2 FQNEAQ (reference sequence). The CDR3 runs to 14 residues. The isolated RNA, all of it, was reverse transcribed, so expressed TCRB transcripts were what got sequenced. Profiled with immunoSEQ multiplex PCR; TCRdb holds only in-frame clones, not every one. The data show about 650,000 clones, under 15% seen once. The TCR was taken from a young man with type 1 diabetes. The genes are TRBV7-9 and TRBJ1-4; D is perhaps TRBD1 (5 bases). The sample comprised naive CD4+ T cells from blood. CDR3 coding DNA: TGTGCCAGCAGCTTGGGGCAGAATAATGAAAAACTGTTTTTT. It encodes CASSLGQNNEKLFF.